Below are 18 T cell receptor beta chains sequenced from a single sample in a study of low-dose radiotherapy and immunotherapy resistance in tumors. Alpha and beta chains were covered, as first-strand cDNA relied on TRAV- and TRBV-specific primers. The PCR that amplified TCRs ran for 15 to 25 cycles, relying on a constant-region primer and a V-primer adapter. Each CDR3 protein is one row after TCRdb ran MiXCR on the reads. The data show under 95,000 distinct CDR3 sequences, around a sixth seen once. Time point: after trial treatment. Stated treatment: LDRT plus nivolumab, ipilimumab, low-dose cyclophosphamide and aspirin (RACIN trial). The sequencing used PBMCs, collected after low-dose radiotherapy plus immunotherapy. Receptor source: a male donor with prostate cancer.

This clonotype was seen repeatedly, ten times or more. The J gene is TRBJ1-5, the V gene TRBV4-1; D might be TRBD1 (5 bases). CDR1 and CDR2 (germline): MGHRA, YSYEKL. The CDR3 sequence is 16 residues long. V was cut by 0 bases and J by 2 bases, with 11 bases left in between. The CDR3 here is CASSQDGGFGNQPQHF. CDR3 coding DNA: TGCGCCAGCAGCCAAGATGGGGGGTTCGGCAATCAGCCCCAGCATTTT.

At least ten counts were recorded for this clonotype. This chain links TRBV30 with TRBJ1-2, with 7 bases lining up with TRBD1. CDR1 is GTSNPN, CDR2 SVGIG, per germline (reference sequence). Trimming cost V 3 bases and J 4 bases; bases outside gene matches: 14. There are 16 residues in the CDR3. The chain's CDR3 is CAWSGTARRGVYGYTF. CDR3 in DNA: TGTGCCTGGAGCGGGACAGCTCGGCGGGGAGTCTATGGCTACACCTTC.

This clonotype was found many times. The chain recombines TRBV5-8 with TRBJ1-5, with 8 positions matching TRBD1. Germline CDR1 and CDR2: SGHTS and YDEGEE. The junction had 7 bases not matched to a gene; V was cut back by 2 bases and J by 3 bases. The CDR3 covers 16 residues. CDR3 loop: CASSFYGTGYNQPQHF. The CDR3 bases are TGTGCCAGCAGCTTCTACGGGACAGGATACAATCAGCCCCAGCATTTT.

This clonotype was seen repeatedly, ten times or more. The rearrangement links TRBV28 to TRBJ2-7, with D perhaps matching TRBD2 (6 bases). Trimming took off 6 bases at V and 2 bases at J, with 11 bases between the two ends. Germline loops: CDR1 MDHEN, CDR2 SYDVKM. The CDR3 contains 13 residues. The CDR3 nucleotides are TGTGCCAGCAGACTTAGCGGAGCCTACGAGCAGTACTTC. Its protein is CASRLSGAYEQYF.

This clonotype was seen repeatedly, ten times or more. The chain carries TRBV7-8 and TRBJ2-7, with TRBD2 as a possible D gene (6 bases). The germline gives CDR1 SGHVS, CDR2 FQNEAQ. The length of the CDR3 is 16 residues. V lost 5 bases and J lost 3, with 20 bases in between. The CDR3, as DNA: TGTGCCAGCAGCCCGGACCGAGGGAGGTCACTCTACGAGCAGTACTTC. Translated: CASSPDRGRSLYEQYF.

The rearrangement links TRBV7-2 to TRBJ1-4; the D gene is possibly TRBD1 (5 bases). The V and J ends lost 1 base and 0 bases respectively, with 15 bases between them. The CDR3 extends over 18 amino acids. CDR1 and CDR2 (germline): SGHTA, FQGNSA. This chain's CDR3 is CASSLGPLGATTNEKLFF. CDR3 in DNA: TGTGCCAGCAGCTTAGGCCCATTAGGGGCCACAACTAATGAAAAACTGTTTTTT.

This clonotype was seen ten or more times. The V gene is TRBV20-1, the J gene TRBJ2-6; D not resolved. The CDR3 sequence is 14 residues long. V dropped 5 bases and J dropped 3 bases, with 11 bases sitting between them. CDR1 and CDR2 from the germline V gene are DFQATT and SNEGSKA (reference sequence). The CDR3 spells CSASPPIGANVLTF. The CDR3 DNA reads TGCAGTGCTTCCCCCCCCATTGGGGCCAACGTCCTGACTTTC.

Ten or more counts support this clonotype. The chain has TRBV6-2 or TRBV6-3 and TRBJ2-1; 9 bases map to TRBD2. Germline CDR1 and CDR2: MNHEY and SVGEGT. This CDR3 has 19 amino acids. Germline trimming cut 0 bases from V and 0 bases from J; bases unmatched to any gene: 9. The CDR3 loop is CASSYSRSSGTSSYNEQFF. Here the CDR3 DNA reads TGTGCCAGCAGTTACTCGAGGTCTAGCGGGACGAGCTCCTACAATGAGCAGTTCTTC.

In its sample, this clonotype was seen many times. J is TRBJ2-2 and V is TRBV10-3; D is unclear. Trimming stripped 2 bases from V and 0 bases from J, with 10 bases between. Germline V gene lookup returns CDR1 ENHRY and CDR2 SYGVKD. The CDR3 runs 16 residues. CDR3 coding DNA: TGTGCCATCAGTGAGGATGGGGTAGCGAACACCGGGGAGCTGTTTTTT. Its protein is CAISEDGVANTGELFF.

This clonotype was seen at least ten times. J is TRBJ1-1 and V is TRBV18; 9 bases match TRBD1. Germline V CDR1 and CDR2: KGHSH, LQKENI. The CDR3 extends over 15 amino acids. Trimming cost V 6 bases and J 4 bases; bases outside gene matches: 9. CDR3 sequence (DNA): TGTGCCAGCTCCCATCCCGGACAGGGGTTCACTGAAGCTTTCTTT. Translation gives CASSHPGQGFTEAFF.

This clonotype was detected ten times or more. V is TRBV9 and J is TRBJ2-1; no reliable D call. The V gene lost 4 bases and the J gene lost 0 bases, with 11 bases spanning the gap. CDR1 and CDR2 (germline): SGDLS, YYNGEE. The CDR3 loop spans 15 amino acids. The CDR3 is CASSPGRLSYNEQFF. CDR3 in DNA: TGTGCCAGCAGCCCCGGGCGTCTCTCCTACAATGAGCAGTTCTTC.

This clonotype occurred many times. The chain links TRBV12-3 or TRBV12-4 to TRBJ1-1, with a weak D call TRBD1 (5 bases). The CDR3 has 11 residues. The V end lost 7 bases, the J end lost 7 bases, and 10 bases lay between the germline ends. The CDR3 spells CASTGAFEAFF. The CDR3, as DNA: TGTGCCAGCACCGGGGCCTTTGAAGCTTTCTTT.

In its sample, this clonotype was seen many times. This chain uses TRBV12-3 or TRBV12-4 with TRBJ2-5; D might be TRBD2 (5 bases). V lost 3 bases, J lost 5 bases, and 13 bases lay in between. The CDR3 runs to 14 residues. This CDR3 is CASSLMGSGETQYF. CDR3 coding DNA: TGTGCCAGCAGTTTGATGGGGTCGGGGGAGACCCAGTACTTC.

In its sample, this clonotype was seen many times. The chain has TRBV23-1 and TRBJ2-1; D call uncertain. TRBV23-1 is noted as an ORF with a role that remains uncertain. The CDR3 contains 16 residues. V lost 3 bases and J lost 2, with 14 bases in between. The CDR3 DNA reads TGCGCCAGCAGTCATTTGAAGATTGCCCCCTACAATGAGCAGTTCTTC. It specifies CASSHLKIAPYNEQFF.

This clonotype was picked up many times. The chain has TRBV4-2 and TRBJ2-3, with TRBD1 matching 8 bases. V shed 5 bases and J 1 base; nucleotides not matched to a gene: 5. The germline V gene has CDR1 LGHNA and CDR2 YNFKEQ. The length of the CDR3 is 15 residues. CDR3 nucleotides: TGTGCCAGCAGCGCCTCGACAGGGGGCACAGATACGCAGTATTTT. It translates to CASSASTGGTDTQYF.

This clonotype was seen only a few times. The rearrangement uses TRBV6-5 and TRBJ2-3; D is unresolved. The germline V gene encodes CDR1 MNHEY and CDR2 SVGAGI. Deletions cut 3 bases from V and 4 bases from J, with 14 bases between. The CDR3 contains 15 residues. The CDR3 DNA reads TGTGCCAGCAGTTATCGTCCTAGTTCGGCAGATACGCAGTATTTT. It is translated as CASSYRPSSADTQYF.

The sample holds many counts of this clonotype. The chain recombines TRBV28 with TRBJ2-3; D is perhaps TRBD1 (5 bases). The V end lost 1 base, the J end lost 8 bases, and 13 bases lay between the germline ends. The CDR3 is 14 residues long. The germline CDR1 and CDR2 sequences are MDHEN and SYDVKM. CDR3 DNA: TGTGCCAGCAGTTTATTCAGGGAATCGAGTACGCAGTATTTT. Amino acids: CASSLFRESSTQYF.

The table lists this clonotype with many counts. This chain uses TRBV11-1 with TRBJ2-1; 9 nucleotides agree with TRBD2. Germline assignment: CDR1 SGHAT and CDR2 FQDESV (reference sequence). The V gene end was trimmed by 5 bases and the J gene end by 6 bases; junction bases not matched to a gene: 20. The CDR3 covers 19 residues. DNA for the CDR3: TGTGCCAGCAGCCCAAAGGGGCGGACTAGCGTTCAAAGTTTCAATGAGCAGTTCTTC. The encoded protein is CASSPKGRTSVQSFNEQFF.